The next 30 T cell receptor beta chains were all read from a single sample in a study of blood T cell repertoires in COVID-19. The method was immunoSEQ multiplex PCR; TCRdb's version includes in-frame clones alone and lacks a portion of them. The sample yields fewer than 3,000 clones, about 90% seen once. The sequencing input was peripheral blood. The receptors derive from a man in his 70s with active COVID-19.

This clone has only a few counts. For the CDR3, the DNA is TGTGCCAGCAGCTGGGGCCCTCAGGGAAACACCGGGGAGCTGTTTTTT. This codes for CASSWGPQGNTGELFF. The rearrangement links TRBV3-1 (or the pseudogene TRBV3-2) to TRBJ2-2; D is possibly TRBD1 (5 bases). The germline V gene encodes CDR1 LGHDT and CDR2 YNNKEL (reference sequence). Trimming left V 5 bases short and J 2 bases short, with 15 bases between. The CDR3 totals 16 residues.

Details on this clone: Relative to the germline gene, one junction end is altered; a read error may explain this. V gene TRBV12-3 or TRBV12-4 combines with J gene TRBJ1-1; TRBD1 matches 7 bases. The CDR3 consists of 11 residues. The CDR3 reads CASSLKTGRTF. The CDR3 DNA reads as TGTGCCAGCAGTCTCAAGACAGGGCGGACCTTT.

The J gene is TRBJ2-6, the V gene TRBV25-1; TRBD2 might be the D (5 bases). Per germline, CDR1 MGHDK and CDR2 SYGVNS. This CDR3 region has 15 residues. The V and J ends lost 1 base and 2 bases respectively, with 6 bases between them. The chain's CDR3 is CASSEWGAGANVLTF. The CDR3 bases are TGTGCCAGCAGTGAATGGGGAGCTGGGGCCAACGTCCTGACTTTC.

In nucleotides, the CDR3 is TGTGCCAGCAGTTACCGCCGGACAGGGTCCATTTATGGCTACACCTTC. This sequence encodes CASSYRRTGSIYGYTF. The rearrangement links TRBV6-5 to TRBJ1-2; 8 nucleotides agree with TRBD1. The V gene's germline CDR1 is MNHEY and CDR2 SVGAGI. The V gene end was trimmed by 2 bases and the J gene end by 5 bases; junction bases not matched to a gene: 10. The CDR3 runs 16 residues.

This chain links TRBV27 with TRBJ2-7, with 9 bases identical to TRBD2. Germline CDR1 is MNHEY and CDR2 is SMNVEV (reference sequence). The CDR3 extends over 17 amino acids. The trim removed 3 bases at V and 2 bases at J, leaving 11 bases unmatched. This CDR3 is CASSFPREGTDPYEQYF. CDR3 DNA sequence: TGTGCCAGCAGTTTCCCGCGGGAGGGCACGGACCCCTACGAGCAGTACTTC.

DNA of the CDR3: TGTGCCAGCAGGGCATCGCCCCGTAATTACGAGCAGTACTTC. It codes for CASRASPRNYEQYF. The V call is TRBV11-3, the J call TRBJ2-7; no firm D call. V lost 6 bases, J lost 4 bases, and 16 bases lay in between. The CDR3 covers 14 residues. The germline V gene encodes CDR1 SGHNT and CDR2 YENEEA.

This chain joins TRBV5-4 and TRBJ2-3; 7 bases are shared with TRBD2. Trimming took 1 base from V and 1 from J; bases not matched to a gene: 0. There are 14 residues in the CDR3. Germline loops: CDR1 SGHNT, CDR2 YYREEE (reference sequence). The CDR3 loop is CASSLRGGTDTQYF. The CDR3 DNA reads TGTGCCAGCAGCTTGCGGGGGGGCACAGATACGCAGTATTTT. Filled out from reference TRBV5-4 and TRBJ2-3, the complete variable domain reads ETGVTQSPTHLIKTRGQQVTLRCSSQSGHNTVSWYQQALGQGPQFIFQYYREEENGRGNFPPRFSGLQFPNYSSELNVNALELDDSALYLCASSLRGGTDTQYFGPGTRLTVL.

The CDR3 loop reads CASSQDAEDQPQHF. Here the CDR3 DNA reads TGCGCCAGCAGCCAAGACGCGGAGGATCAGCCCCAGCATTTT. The genes are TRBV4-1 and TRBJ1-5; D gene uncertain. The germline gives CDR1 MGHRA, CDR2 YSYEKL. The CDR3 covers 14 residues. V lost 0 bases to trimming and J lost 5 bases, with 8 bases between them.

This clone appeared a few times. The chain has TRBV4-1 and TRBJ1-5; D is ambiguous. The CDR3 has 14 amino acids. Germline CDR1 and CDR2: MGHRA and YSYEKL. V lost 9 bases to trimming and J lost 0 bases, with 12 bases between them. CDR3 sequence: CARVRGFSNQPQHF. CDR3 in DNA: TGCGCCAGGGTGCGGGGTTTTAGCAATCAGCCCCAGCATTTT.

The chain uses TRBV14 and TRBJ1-6; D is undetermined. Deletions cut 4 bases from V and 7 bases from J, with 14 bases between. Per germline, CDR1 SGHDN and CDR2 FVKESK. The CDR3 consists of 15 residues. The CDR3 DNA reads TGTGCCAGCAGCCGGCGCTCAAACAGCAATTCACCCCTCCACTTT. Translated, it gives CASSRRSNSNSPLHF.

In the case of this clone: The junction departs from germline at one end; a sequencing error may be responsible. The genes are TRBV12-3 or TRBV12-4 and TRBJ2-5, with D perhaps TRBD1 or TRBD2 (5 bases each). This CDR3 has 12 residues. The CDR3 loop is CASRLEGETQYF. In nucleotides, the CDR3 is TGTGCCAGCAGATTAGAGGGGGAGACCCAGTACTTC.

The V call is TRBV4-2, the J call TRBJ2-3, with D unresolved. CDR3 length equals 14 residues. Trimming left V 0 bases short and J 0 bases short, with 4 bases between. Germline CDR1 LGHNA, CDR2 YNFKEQ. The CDR3 DNA reads TGTGCCAGCAGCCAAGATGGCAGCACAGATACGCAGTATTTT. The encoded protein is CASSQDGSTDTQYF.

This rearrangement joins TRBV27 to TRBJ2-7, with D tentatively TRBD2 (5 bases). Trimming left V 8 bases short and J 2 bases short, with 7 bases between. From germline, CDR1 is MNHEY and CDR2 SMNVEV (reference sequence). The CDR3 runs 11 residues. The CDR3 reads CASGEPYEQYF. Here the CDR3 DNA reads TGTGCCAGCGGGGAGCCCTACGAGCAGTACTTC.

This clone was observed a single time. The chain joins TRBV18 to TRBJ2-1, with TRBD1 matching over 10 bases. Germline V gene data show CDR1 as KGHSH and CDR2 as LQKENI. With 3 bases clipped from V and 7 bases from J, the junction kept 9 bases outside the gene matches. This CDR3 has 16 amino acids. The DNA of the CDR3 is TGTGCCAGCTCACCGATCCCCGGGACAGGGGATAATGAGCAGTTCTTC. Amino acid sequence: CASSPIPGTGDNEQFF.

This sequence joins TRBV11-2 and TRBJ2-7; TRBD2 agrees at 7 bases. The CDR3 runs to 15 residues. The V and J ends lost 2 bases and 3 bases, in that order; junction bases with no gene match: 7. From germline, CDR1 is SGHAT and CDR2 FQNNGV. In DNA form, the CDR3 reads TGTGCCAGCAGCTTAAGCCGGGGGGTCCTCTACGAGCAGTACTTC. Its protein product is CASSLSRGVLYEQYF.

V and J are TRBV2 and TRBJ2-5; D is uncertain. V lost 3 bases, J lost 5 bases, and 10 bases lay in between. Germline V CDR1 and CDR2: SNHLY, FYNNEI. There are 13 residues in the CDR3. CDR3 residues: CASSELEVETQYF. The CDR3 nucleotides are TGTGCCAGCAGTGAGCTCGAGGTGGAGACCCAGTACTTC.

The rearrangement uses TRBV18 and TRBJ1-5, with 10 bases matching TRBD1. Looked up from germline, CDR1 is KGHSH and CDR2 is LQKENI. The CDR3 has 17 amino acids. The ends lost 0 bases at V and 0 bases at J; junction bases unmatched: 2. The CDR3: CASSPPGTGVSNQPQHF. The DNA of the CDR3 is TGTGCCAGCTCACCACCTGGGACAGGGGTTAGCAATCAGCCCCAGCATTTT. Supplemented by reference TRBV18 and TRBJ1-5, the full variable domain reads NAGVMQNPRHLVRRRGQEARLRCSPMKGHSHVYWYRQLPEEGLKFMVYLQKENIIDESGMPKERFSAEFPKEGPSILRIQQVVRGDSAAYFCASSPPGTGVSNQPQHFGDGTRLSIL.

The chain uses TRBV12-3 or TRBV12-4 and TRBJ1-2; D possibly corresponds to TRBD1 (5 bases). Trimming stripped 1 base from V and 8 bases from J, with 8 bases between. The CDR3 has 12 amino acids. The CDR3 nucleotides read TGTGCCAGCAGTTTAGAGGGGCGAGGCTACACCTTC. This codes for CASSLEGRGYTF.

J is TRBJ1-3 and V is TRBV9; D gene unclear. V was cut by 0 bases and J by 0 bases, with 7 bases left in between. The CDR3 contains 15 residues. In germline, CDR1 is SGDLS, CDR2 YYNGEE. The CDR3 loop reads CASSVDHSSGNTIYF. CDR3 nucleotide sequence: TGTGCCAGCAGCGTAGATCACAGCTCTGGAAACACCATATATTTT.

The V and J genes are TRBV7-9 and TRBJ1-1, with a possible D match to TRBD1 (5 bases). Trimming took off 5 bases at V and 1 base at J, with 14 bases between the two ends. The CDR3 extends over 15 amino acids. The germline V gene has CDR1 SEHNR and CDR2 FQNEAQ (reference sequence). This CDR3 is CASSRGDLGNTEAFF. CDR3 DNA sequence: TGTGCCAGCAGCCGCGGGGACTTGGGGAACACTGAAGCTTTCTTT.

The CDR3 here is CASGTSPNTGELFF. CDR3 sequence (DNA): TGTGCCTCCGGGACTAGCCCGAACACCGGGGAGCTGTTTTTT. V gene TRBV9 combines with J gene TRBJ2-2; 9 positions agree with TRBD2. Germline lookup yields CDR1 SGDLS and CDR2 YYNGEE. The CDR3 runs to 14 residues. V dropped 10 bases and J dropped 0; count of bases not matched to a gene: 4.

This clone counts as large (0.1 to 1%). This chain joins TRBV19 and TRBJ2-5; maybe TRBD1 (6 bases). Trimming pared 3 bases from V and 2 bases from J, leaving 13 bases between. From germline, CDR1 is LNHDA and CDR2 SQIVND (reference sequence). The CDR3 consists of 15 residues. In DNA form, the CDR3 reads TGTGCCAGTAGTATCACCCGACAGGTTCAAGAGACCCAGTACTTC. Amino acid sequence: CASSITRQVQETQYF.

The V and J genes are TRBV6-5 and TRBJ2-7; D is perhaps TRBD1 (5 bases). This CDR3 region has 13 residues. Germline V gene lookup returns CDR1 MNHEY and CDR2 SVGAGI. With 6 bases removed from V and 4 bases from J, the gap between germline ends came to 13 bases. CDR3 amino acids: CASRPDRIYEQYF. In nucleotides, the CDR3 is TGTGCCAGCAGACCAGACAGAATTTACGAGCAGTACTTC.

The V and J genes are TRBV7-3 and TRBJ1-5; 9 bases agree with TRBD1. In germline, CDR1 is SGHTA, CDR2 FQGTGA. Germline trimming cut 3 bases from V and 5 bases from J; bases unmatched to any gene: 5. The CDR3 runs 15 residues. CDR3 coding DNA: TGTGCCAGCAGCTTCCGGACAGGGGACCATCAGCCCCAGCATTTT. Its protein product is CASSFRTGDHQPQHF.

This rearrangement joins TRBV13 to TRBJ2-1, with 10 bases lining up with TRBD2. The CDR3 is made up of 18 amino acids. V trimming: 5 bases; J trimming: 5 bases; junction bases outside the gene matches: 15. Germline CDR1 is PRHDT and CDR2 is FYEKMQ (reference sequence). CDR3 protein: CASSTLGSGGGHDNEQFF. The CDR3 DNA reads TGTGCCAGCAGCACTCTTGGGAGCGGGGGGGGACATGACAATGAGCAGTTCTTC.

The chain joins TRBV18 to TRBJ1-1; TRBD1 is a possible D gene (6 bases). The CDR3 sequence is 16 residues long. In germline, CDR1 is KGHSH, CDR2 LQKENI. V lost 4 bases to trimming and J lost 0 bases, with 15 bases between them. CDR3 nucleotide sequence: TGTGCCAGCTCACAACTACAGGGTGGCATGAACACTGAAGCTTTCTTT. Amino acid sequence: CASSQLQGGMNTEAFF.

The chain combines TRBV18 with TRBJ1-2, with D unclear. The V end was cut by 2 bases, the J end by 0 bases, with 13 bases between. Germline CDR1 and CDR2: KGHSH and LQKENI. The CDR3 runs 16 residues. The CDR3 region is CASSPTAAGANYGYTF. The CDR3 DNA reads as TGTGCCAGCTCACCAACGGCAGCCGGAGCTAACTATGGCTACACCTTC.

The CDR3: CASSFGQFYGYTF. DNA for the CDR3: TGCGCCAGCAGCTTTGGGCAGTTCTATGGCTACACCTTC. The gene calls are TRBV5-1 and TRBJ1-2, with unresolved D. The CDR3 loop spans 13 amino acids. The V end lost 2 bases, the J end lost 4 bases, and 9 bases lay between the germline ends. From germline, CDR1 is SGHRS and CDR2 YFSETQ.

The gene calls are TRBV4-2 and TRBJ2-5, with TRBD2 identical over 8 bases. J lost 3 bases, V lost 0 bases, and 6 bases had no gene match. This CDR3 spans 16 amino acids. Germline V lookup: CDR1 LGHNA, CDR2 YNFKEQ. CDR3 loop: CASSQDQAGAEETQYF. The CDR3 DNA reads as TGTGCCAGCAGCCAAGATCAAGCGGGGGCGGAAGAGACCCAGTACTTC.

The chain carries TRBV29-1 and TRBJ1-3; no clear D gene. The CDR3 has 15 residues. V was shortened by 2 bases and J by 2 bases, with 13 bases between the two germline ends. Germline V gives CDR1 SQVTM, CDR2 ANQGSEA. CDR3 sequence: CSVERWRFTGNTIYF. CDR3 bases: TGCAGCGTTGAACGGTGGCGGTTCACTGGAAACACCATATATTTT.